Presented here are 27 T cell receptor beta chains from one specimen sequenced in a study of T cell repertoires in cytomegalovirus infection. Using its own MiXCR run on the reads, TCRdb lists one record per CDR3 protein. The table lists about 490,000 distinct CDR3 sequences, about 25% of them singletons. Sequencing was performed on PBMCs. These receptors all come from a human donor in good health (CMV status not recorded). Some clones in this sample may be carry-over from other donors' samples.

This sequence joins TRBV29-1 and TRBJ1-3, with a weak D call TRBD1 (5 bases). This CDR3 has 15 residues. Trimming removed 6 bases at V and 0 bases at J, with 15 bases between. Germline V gene lookup returns CDR1 SQVTM and CDR2 ANQGSEA. CDR3 amino acids: CSVDSPSGSGNTIYF. CDR3 sequence (DNA): TGCAGCGTCGACAGCCCCTCGGGCTCTGGAAACACCATATATTTT. Full variable domain (outside the CDR3, taken from reference TRBV29-1 and TRBJ1-3): SAVISQKPSRDICQRGTSLTIQCQVDSQVTMMFWYRQQPGQSLTLIATANQGSEATYESGFVIDKFPISRPNLTFSTLTVSNMSPEDSSIYLCSVDSPSGSGNTIYFGEGSWLTVV.

This clonotype was counted at least ten times. The J gene is TRBJ1-2, the V gene TRBV7-2; TRBD1 is a possible D gene (5 bases). The germline V gene has CDR1 SGHTA and CDR2 FQGNSA. Between the trimmed V and J ends, which lost 11 bases and 12 bases, there was a span of 10 bases. This CDR3 contains 8 residues. The CDR3 coding sequence is TGTGCCGGGGCAGGGAACACCTTC. Protein sequence: CAGAGNTF. Together with reference TRBV7-2 and TRBJ1-2, the CDR3 gives the full variable domain: GAGVSQSPSNKVTEKGKDVELRCDPISGHTALYWYRQSLGQGLEFLIYFQGNSAPDKSGLPSDRFSAERTGGSVSTLTIQRTQQEDSAVYLCAGAGNTFGSGTRLTVV.

The chain carries TRBV18 and TRBJ1-1; TRBD1 might be the D (6 bases). The V and J ends lost 3 bases and 11 bases respectively, with 13 bases between them. CDR1 KGHSH and CDR2 LQKENI come from the germline V gene. CDR3 size: 12 residues. The DNA of the CDR3 is TGTGCCAGCTCACCGCAAGGGGGTCATGCTTTCTTT. This translates into CASSPQGGHAFF.

The sample holds many counts of this clonotype. V gene TRBV7-9 combines with J gene TRBJ2-5; D gene unclear. V was shortened by 3 bases and J by 0 bases, with 8 bases between the two germline ends. The germline gives CDR1 SEHNR, CDR2 FQNEAQ (reference sequence). The length of the CDR3 is 14 residues. CDR3 sequence: CASSFARDQETQYF. In DNA form, the CDR3 reads TGTGCCAGCAGCTTTGCACGAGACCAAGAGACCCAGTACTTC.

This clonotype was found many times. This chain uses TRBV7-2 with TRBJ1-5; a possible D gene is TRBD1 (6 bases). V was pared by 0 bases and J by 6 bases, with 12 bases between. CDR3 length: 15 amino acids. From germline, CDR1 is SGHTA and CDR2 FQGNSA. This chain's CDR3 is CASSLAGRGIQPQHF. Written as DNA, the CDR3 is TGTGCCAGCAGCTTAGCGGGCAGGGGTATTCAGCCCCAGCATTTT.

The chain combines TRBV20-1 with TRBJ2-7; tentative D call: TRBD1 (5 bases). Germline V lookup: CDR1 DFQATT, CDR2 SNEGSKA (reference sequence). The CDR3 consists of 15 residues. V lost 0 bases to trimming and J lost 1 base, with 13 bases between them. CDR3 DNA sequence: TGCAGTGCTAGAGAGAAAGACAGCCTGTCCTACGAGCAGTACGTC. It codes for CSAREKDSLSYEQYV.

V and J are TRBV7-3 and TRBJ2-1; D gene unclear. CDR1 and CDR2 (germline): SGHTA, FQGTGA. V dropped 6 bases and J dropped 4 bases, with 16 bases sitting between them. The CDR3 has 15 residues. The DNA of the CDR3 is TGTGCCAGCAGTATAGTGCACGGTCGGTACAATGAGCAGTTCTTC. As protein: CASSIVHGRYNEQFF.

Many counts were recorded for this clonotype. V gene TRBV12-3 or TRBV12-4 combines with J gene TRBJ1-5, with D possibly being TRBD1 (5 bases). The CDR3 has 14 residues. V was pared by 3 bases and J by 4 bases, with 10 bases between. The CDR3 sequence: CASSFDDRNQPQHF. The CDR3 nucleotides are TGTGCCAGCAGTTTTGACGACAGAAATCAGCCCCAGCATTTT.

The chain uses TRBV5-4 and TRBJ2-5, with D perhaps TRBD1 (6 bases). The CDR3 sequence is 15 residues long. In germline, CDR1 is SGHNT, CDR2 YYREEE (reference sequence). Trimming took off 4 bases at V and 1 base at J, with 14 bases between the two ends. Here the CDR3 DNA reads TGTGCCAGCAGCCCCCTACAGGGTCCCCAAGAGACCCAGTACTTC. Its protein product is CASSPLQGPQETQYF.

This clonotype has more than one count but fewer than ten. CDR3 amino acids: CASSSRTYEQYV. CDR3 nucleotides: TGTGCCAGCAGTTCCCGGACCTACGAGCAGTACGTC. The chain is built from TRBV28 and TRBJ2-7; no clear D. Germline V CDR1 and CDR2: MDHEN, SYDVKM. V was clipped by 4 bases and J by 2 bases, with 6 bases between them. The CDR3 sequence is 12 residues long.

This chain joins TRBV6-5 and TRBJ2-4; D ambiguous. This CDR3 contains 13 residues. From germline, CDR1 is MNHEY and CDR2 SVGAGI. Deletions cut 2 bases from V and 7 bases from J, with 9 bases between. The CDR3: CASSYQDGNIQYF. The CDR3 region has the DNA TGTGCCAGCAGTTACCAGGACGGGAACATTCAGTACTTC.

This clonotype turned up a few times. V usage is TRBV5-1 and J usage is TRBJ2-2; D gene ambiguous. V lost 2 bases to trimming and J lost 7 bases, with 6 bases between them. CDR1 is SGHRS and CDR2 is YFSETQ in the germline V gene. The CDR3 consists of 12 residues. In DNA form, the CDR3 reads TGCGCCAGCAGCTTTGCCGACGGGGAGCTGTTTTTT. It specifies CASSFADGELFF.

There are a few counts of this clonotype. The chain carries TRBV28 and TRBJ1-1; D unclear. Germline values: CDR1 MDHEN, CDR2 SYDVKM. This CDR3 comprises 11 residues. Trimming left V 2 bases short and J 7 bases short, with 5 bases between. The CDR3 region has the DNA TGTGCCAGCAGTTTAGCGCTTGAAGCTTTCTTT. Translating it yields CASSLALEAFF.

This clonotype appeared a few times. The rearrangement joins TRBV15 to TRBJ2-7; D is possibly TRBD1 (6 bases). V was shortened by 0 bases and J by 1 base, with 16 bases between the two germline ends. The germline V gene has CDR1 LNHNV and CDR2 YYDKDF (reference sequence). This CDR3 has 17 residues. The chain's CDR3 is CATSRDPSQGRSYEQYV. The DNA for the CDR3 is TGTGCCACCAGCAGAGATCCATCGCAGGGGCGATCCTACGAGCAGTACGTC.

The V and J genes are TRBV20-1 and TRBJ2-2, with D possibly being TRBD2 (6 bases). CDR3 length: 18 amino acids. The germline gives CDR1 DFQATT, CDR2 SNEGSKA (reference sequence). V was shortened by 0 bases and J by 2 bases, with 19 bases between the two germline ends. The CDR3 protein is CSAREALGSGKNTGELFF. The CDR3 DNA reads as TGCAGTGCTAGAGAAGCTCTCGGTAGCGGAAAAAACACCGGGGAGCTGTTTTTT.

Here the CDR3 reads CSVEDGGHYEQYF. Written as DNA, the CDR3 is TGCAGCGTTGAAGATGGGGGACACTACGAGCAGTACTTC. The chain joins TRBV29-1 to TRBJ2-7, with a weak D call TRBD1 (6 bases). Germline values: CDR1 SQVTM, CDR2 ANQGSEA. There are 13 residues in the CDR3. V gave up 0 bases and J gave up 3 bases, with 9 bases separating them.

The chain joins TRBV20-1 to TRBJ2-1, with D possibly TRBD1 on 7 matching bases. V was cut by 5 bases and J by 4 bases, with 18 bases left in between. The CDR3 has 15 residues. Looked up from germline, CDR1 is DFQATT and CDR2 is SNEGSKA (reference sequence). The CDR3 spells CSAPPGGKAYNEQFF. CDR3 bases: TGCAGTGCTCCACCAGGGGGGAAGGCATACAATGAGCAGTTCTTC.

This chain uses TRBV20-1 with TRBJ1-4, with D uncertain. Germline CDR1 and CDR2: DFQATT and SNEGSKA (reference sequence). CDR3 length: 14 amino acids. The ends were cut back, 0 bases at V and 8 bases at J, with 13 bases in the middle. CDR3 coding DNA: TGCAGTGCTAGAGATAGTTCCACATCGGAAAAACTGTTTTTT. Its protein is CSARDSSTSEKLFF.

The chain combines TRBV24-1 with TRBJ2-3; 8 bases map to TRBD1. Germline V gives CDR1 KGHDR, CDR2 SFDVKD. V trimming: 4 bases; J trimming: 1 base; junction bases outside the gene matches: 6. This CDR3 is built from 16 residues. The DNA of the CDR3 is TGTGCCACCAGTGACCGGACAGGGCCGGGCACAGATACGCAGTATTTT. It is translated as CATSDRTGPGTDTQYF.

A remark on this clonotype: This could be a read error, since a much larger clone is one nucleotide away. The V call is TRBV7-9, the J call TRBJ1-1; D gene unclear. This CDR3 spans 16 amino acids. CDR1 is SEHNR, CDR2 FQNEAQ, per germline (reference sequence). The CDR3 loop reads CANSLGPLVLGTEAFF. Written as DNA, the CDR3 is TGTGCCAACAGCCTCGGGCCTTTGGTCCTGGGCACTGAAGCTTTCTTT.

The CDR3 DNA reads as TGTGCCAGCAGCTTAGGGGCGTGGACCGAGCAGTACGTC. Translation: CASSLGAWTEQYV. V gene TRBV11-2 combines with J gene TRBJ2-7, with D unclear. Trimming shortened V by 1 base and J by 6 bases, and 10 bases separated the two germline ends. This CDR3 region has 13 residues. Germline V lookup: CDR1 SGHAT, CDR2 FQNNGV.

The chain carries TRBV11-2 and TRBJ2-3; 8 nucleotides align to TRBD2. Germline CDR1 SGHAT, CDR2 FQNNGV. Trimming took 5 bases from V and 1 from J; bases not matched to a gene: 8. The CDR3 sequence is 16 residues long. Here the CDR3 reads CASSKISGGGTDTQYF. CDR3 bases: TGTGCCAGCAGCAAGATAAGCGGGGGTGGCACAGATACGCAGTATTTT.

The chain couples TRBV27 to TRBJ2-5; 7 bases match TRBD2. V shed 4 bases, J shed 5 bases, and the junction held 4 bases outside the gene matches. The CDR3 has 13 amino acids. CDR1 is MNHEY and CDR2 is SMNVEV in the germline V gene (reference sequence). CDR3 bases: TGTGCCAGCAGTTGGGGACTACGGGAGACCCAGTACTTC. Translated, it gives CASSWGLRETQYF.

The V call is TRBV7-3, the J call TRBJ1-1, with D possibly matching TRBD1 (5 bases). V lost 5 bases, J lost 4 bases, and 20 bases lay in between. Germline values: CDR1 SGHTA, CDR2 FQGTGA. The CDR3 loop spans 16 amino acids. Written as DNA, the CDR3 is TGTGCCAGCAGCCAGAGGACGGGTTCGGGGCTCACTGAAGCTTTCTTT. It translates to CASSQRTGSGLTEAFF.

This clonotype came up many times. The V and J genes are TRBV6-6 and TRBJ2-1; 13 nucleotides agree with TRBD2. Germline V gene data show CDR1 as MNHNY and CDR2 as SVGAGI (reference sequence). The CDR3 totals 15 residues. The junction had 4 bases not matched to a gene; V was cut back by 5 bases and J by 6 bases. The CDR3 sequence is CASSLTSGRGNEQFF. In DNA form, the CDR3 reads TGTGCCAGCAGTCTAACTAGCGGGAGGGGCAATGAGCAGTTCTTC.

The sample holds a few counts of this clonotype. This chain joins TRBV7-9 and TRBJ1-1; TRBD1 matches at 8 bases. CDR3 size: 14 residues. The germline gives CDR1 SEHNR, CDR2 FQNEAQ (reference sequence). The V segment lost 5 bases and the J segment 4 bases; nucleotides outside the gene matches: 6. The CDR3 sequence: CASSPKQGVTEAFF. CDR3 coding DNA: TGTGCCAGCAGCCCAAAACAGGGGGTCACTGAAGCTTTCTTT.

CDR3 sequence: CASSQVDGSYGYTF. Written as DNA, the CDR3 is TGCGCCAGCAGCCAAGTGGATGGCAGCTATGGCTACACCTTC. V is TRBV4-3 and J is TRBJ1-2; D gene ambiguous. The germline V gene has CDR1 LGHNA and CDR2 YSLEER. Trimming cost V 1 base and J 4 bases, with 10 bases left between them. The CDR3 has 14 residues.